One and the same sample provided the 22 T cell receptor beta chains below, sequenced in a study of identical twins. TCRdb recomputed calls from the 5' RACE reads with MiXCR, one row per CDR3 protein. The top ten hold about 3% of the sample, which has some 270,000 distinct CDR3 sequences, roughly 8% seen once. This sample also belongs to another study, concerning yellow fever vaccine responses in identical twins.

The specimen was CD8+ T cells sorted from blood. The receptors shown here come from a woman between 18 and 30 years old in good health.

This sequence joins TRBV27 and TRBJ2-7; D gene uncertain. Trimming shortened V by 4 bases and J by 3 bases, and 10 bases separated the two germline ends. The CDR3 loop spans 13 amino acids. The V gene's germline CDR1 is MNHEY and CDR2 SMNVEV (reference sequence). The CDR3 bases are TGTGCCAGCAGTTCCAATCCCAACTACGAGCAGTACTTC. It codes for CASSSNPNYEQYF.

This clonotype occurred many times. The chain uses TRBV7-9 and TRBJ2-1; D remains unclear. The CDR3 has 13 residues. Between the trimmed V and J ends, which lost 5 bases and 9 bases, there was a span of 14 bases. CDR1 and CDR2 from the germline V gene are SEHNR and FQNEAQ (reference sequence). CDR3 protein: CASSPPASGEQFF. The CDR3, as DNA: TGTGCCAGCAGCCCGCCCGCCAGTGGTGAGCAGTTCTTC.

This clonotype was observed a few times. The V gene is TRBV11-2, the J gene TRBJ2-1; tentatively, D is TRBD1 (6 bases). V lost 5 bases to trimming and J lost 3 bases, with 11 bases between them. The CDR3 totals 14 residues. The germline V gene has CDR1 SGHAT and CDR2 FQNNGV. CDR3 region: CASSKNRDYNEQFF. The CDR3 region has the DNA TGTGCCAGCAGCAAAAACAGGGACTACAATGAGCAGTTCTTC.

This clonotype was seen a handful of times. J is TRBJ2-7 and V is TRBV4-2; the match to TRBD1 covers 9 bases. Per the germline V gene, CDR1 is LGHNA and CDR2 is YNFKEQ. With 3 bases clipped from V and 3 bases from J, the junction kept 9 bases outside the gene matches. The CDR3 has 16 residues. In nucleotides, the CDR3 is TGTGCCAGCAGCCACGACGACAGGGGGACCATCTACGAGCAGTACTTC. Translating it yields CASSHDDRGTIYEQYF.

This clonotype was counted many times. This chain links TRBV30 with TRBJ1-6; D unclear. This CDR3 has 15 residues. V lost 0 bases and J 14 bases, leaving 20 bases between the germline ends. Germline V CDR1 and CDR2: GTSNPN, SVGIG (reference sequence). CDR3 protein: CAWSVPPLEVGSLHF. CDR3 nucleotide sequence: TGTGCCTGGAGTGTCCCCCCGCTAGAGGTTGGATCCCTCCACTTT.

This clonotype came up many times. The chain has TRBV6-1 and TRBJ1-2; possible D gene TRBD1, 5 bases. The germline gives CDR1 MNHNS, CDR2 SASEGT. V was clipped by 7 bases and J by 7 bases, with 16 bases between them. This CDR3 is 13 amino acids long. CDR3 coding DNA: TGTGCCAGCACCGCCATCGGGGCCCCTGGCTACACCTTC. Amino acids: CASTAIGAPGYTF.

The genes are TRBV5-1 and TRBJ2-5, with unresolved D. The CDR3 covers 13 residues. The germline V gene has CDR1 SGHRS and CDR2 YFSETQ. V was pared by 2 bases and J by 3 bases, with 8 bases between. Here the CDR3 DNA reads TGCGCCAGCAGCTTCCTTGAAGAAGAGACCCAGTACTTC. Protein: CASSFLEEETQYF.

The rearrangement uses TRBV7-3 and TRBJ2-2; 7 bases fit TRBD1. The CDR3 contains 15 residues. Germline V gene sequence: CDR1 SGHTA, CDR2 FQGTGA. The V gene end was trimmed by 5 bases and the J gene end by 3 bases; junction bases not matched to a gene: 6. The chain's CDR3 is CASSPRGQHTGELFF. For the CDR3, the DNA is TGTGCCAGCAGCCCCCGGGGACAGCACACCGGGGAGCTGTTTTTT.

This clonotype has just a few counts. The rearrangement uses TRBV3-1 and TRBJ2-1; D is unclear. Germline V gene sequence: CDR1 LGHDT, CDR2 YNNKEL (reference sequence). CDR3 size: 14 residues. V shed 5 bases and J shed 5 bases, with 13 bases lying between them. As DNA, the CDR3 is TGTGCCAGCAGCTCGATTCCCCAGGACAATGAGCAGTTCTTC. It translates to CASSSIPQDNEQFF.

J is TRBJ2-7 and V is TRBV4-1; D unclear. V was cut by 2 bases and J by 1 base, with 9 bases left in between. The CDR3 is 14 amino acids. CDR1 and CDR2 from the germline V gene are MGHRA and YSYEKL. The CDR3 loop is CASSQRDGSYEQYF. Here the CDR3 DNA reads TGCGCCAGCAGCCAACGAGATGGATCCTACGAGCAGTACTTC.

Concerning this clonotype itself: At one boundary the junction diverges from the germline segment, which might be a read error. The chain recombines TRBV7-7 with TRBJ2-1, with 7 bases fitting TRBD1. Germline-derived CDR1 and CDR2 are SSHAT and FNYEAQ (reference sequence). The CDR3 totals 14 residues. The CDR3 region is CASSPGQPPSEQFF. CDR3 DNA sequence: TGTGCTAGCAGCCCGGGACAGCCCCCCAGTGAGCAGTTCTTC.

This clonotype was seen repeatedly, ten times or more. This chain connects TRBV20-1 to TRBJ1-2; 7 nucleotides line up with TRBD1. Losses at the gene ends were 1 base for V and 3 bases for J; bases not matched to a gene: 5. CDR3 length: 14 residues. Per the germline V gene, CDR1 is DFQATT and CDR2 is SNEGSKA (reference sequence). The CDR3 sequence is CSARADDRDYGYTF. The CDR3 DNA reads as TGCAGTGCTAGAGCCGACGACAGGGACTATGGCTACACCTTC.

This clonotype appeared a few times. The chain employs TRBV6-4 and TRBJ1-1; D is ambiguous. This CDR3 is built from 13 residues. V lost 2 bases and J 10 bases, leaving 14 bases between the germline ends. CDR1 MRHNA and CDR2 SNTAGT come from the germline V gene. CDR3 loop: CASSDPRKILAFF. The CDR3 DNA is TGTGCCAGCAGTGACCCTAGAAAGATATTAGCTTTCTTT.

This clonotype came up many times. The rearrangement uses TRBV5-1 and TRBJ2-7; D is ambiguous. Germline-derived CDR1 and CDR2 are SGHRS and YFSETQ. Trimming cost V 0 bases and J 4 bases, with 14 bases left between them. The CDR3 is 15 residues long. The CDR3 coding sequence is TGCGCCAGCAGCTTGGAGGCAAGCCCTTGGTACGAGCAGTACTTC. It translates to CASSLEASPWYEQYF.

This clonotype was observed many times. This chain joins TRBV7-9 and TRBJ1-5, with TRBD1 identical over 8 bases. Germline values: CDR1 SEHNR, CDR2 FQNEAQ (reference sequence). The CDR3 is made up of 15 amino acids. The V gene end was trimmed by 5 bases and the J gene end by 3 bases; junction bases not matched to a gene: 6. The CDR3, as DNA: TGTGCCAGCAGCGCGGGACAGGTGTTCAATCAGCCCCAGCATTTT. It specifies CASSAGQVFNQPQHF.

This clonotype was counted ten times or more. This sequence joins TRBV24-1 and TRBJ2-7; the D call may be TRBD1 or TRBD2 (5 bases each). CDR3 length: 15 residues. The V gene's germline CDR1 is KGHDR and CDR2 SFDVKD. V lost 2 bases and J 0 bases, leaving 10 bases between the germline ends. The CDR3 loop is CATSDWAGSSYEQYF. The CDR3 region has the DNA TGTGCCACCAGTGATTGGGCAGGGAGCTCCTACGAGCAGTACTTC.

This clonotype was picked up many times. The chain employs TRBV9 and TRBJ1-6; 8 bases map to TRBD1. The CDR3 totals 16 residues. J gave up 5 bases and V 0 bases, and 4 bases lay outside the gene matches. Per the germline V gene, CDR1 is SGDLS and CDR2 is YYNGEE. The CDR3 sequence: CASSVGGTGHNSPLHF. The DNA of the CDR3 is TGTGCCAGCAGCGTAGGTGGGACAGGCCATAATTCACCCCTCCACTTT.

The chain is built from TRBV7-2 and TRBJ2-7, with TRBD2 matching over 9 bases. Germline assignment: CDR1 SGHTA and CDR2 FQGNSA. CDR3 length: 15 residues. V shed 2 bases and J 1 base; nucleotides not matched to a gene: 3. The CDR3 DNA follows: TGTGCCAGCAGCTTATTGACTAGCGGTTCCTACGAGCAGTACTTC. It specifies CASSLLTSGSYEQYF.

This clonotype was counted at least ten times. The rearrangement joins TRBV4-3 to TRBJ2-7; D uncertain. Germline-derived CDR1 and CDR2 are LGHNA and YSLEER. The CDR3 contains 15 residues. V lost 0 bases and J lost 2, with 11 bases in between. CDR3 coding DNA: TGCGCCAGCAGCCAAGATGAGACTGGACCCTACGAGCAGTACTTC. Translated: CASSQDETGPYEQYF.

This clonotype was picked up many times. This chain uses TRBV7-9 with TRBJ2-1; the match to TRBD1 covers 8 bases. Trimming at V came to 4 bases and at J to 5 bases, leaving 4 bases not matched to a gene. The germline CDR1 and CDR2 sequences are SEHNR and FQNEAQ (reference sequence). This CDR3 comprises 14 residues. Written as DNA, the CDR3 is TGTGCCAGCAGCTCGGACAGGGCTAACAATGAGCAGTTCTTC. This codes for CASSSDRANNEQFF.

This clonotype was detected a few times. The chain combines TRBV12-5 with TRBJ2-3; no firm D call. The CDR3 loop spans 12 amino acids. Germline V gene sequence: CDR1 LGHNT, CDR2 FRNRAP. The V gene lost 1 base and the J gene lost 5 bases, with 4 bases spanning the gap. The DNA of the CDR3 is TGTGCTAGTGGTTTGGACAGAGATACGCAGTATTTT. Translating it yields CASGLDRDTQYF.

The table lists this clonotype with a few counts. This chain uses TRBV12-3 or TRBV12-4 with TRBJ2-2; D assignment may be TRBD1 or TRBD2 (5 bases each). V was shortened by 5 bases and J by 3 bases, with 19 bases between the two germline ends. This CDR3 contains 17 residues. CDR3 residues: CASSPFIVVGDTGELFF. DNA for the CDR3: TGTGCCAGCAGTCCCTTTATCGTTGTGGGGGACACCGGGGAGCTGTTTTTT.